These 18 T cell receptor beta chains originate from one sample sequenced in a study of shared clonotypes between healthy human individuals. Method: immunoSEQ multiplex PCR; TCRdb's copy keeps in-frame clones and lacks some. The sample holds a few million clones, 85% to 95% seen once. The material sequenced was naive CD4+ T cells from PBMCs. The subset: CD45RA+ positively selected. The receptors originated from a man between 18 and 29 years old in good health. Some clones in this sample may be carry-over from other donors' samples.

The chain recombines TRBV5-1 with TRBJ2-1; 7 bases agree with TRBD2. V gave up 0 bases and J gave up 2 bases; unmatched junction bases: 5. CDR1 and CDR2 (germline): SGHRS, YFSETQ. The CDR3 has 16 amino acids. The CDR3 DNA reads TGCGCCAGCAGCTTGGCCGCGGGAGCACCCTACAATGAGCAGTTCTTC. This encodes CASSLAAGAPYNEQFF. The whole variable domain, filled in from reference TRBV5-1 and TRBJ2-1, reads KAGVTQTPRYLIKTRGQQVTLSCSPISGHRSVSWYQQTPGQGLQFLFEYFSETQRNKGNFPGRFSGRQFSNSRSEMNVSTLELGDSALYLCASSLAAGAPYNEQFFGPGTRLTVL.

The chain recombines TRBV25-1 with TRBJ2-7; either TRBD1 or TRBD2 may fit D (7 bases each). Trimming took off 6 bases at V and 5 bases at J, with 14 bases between the two ends. This CDR3 is built from 13 residues. Germline assignment: CDR1 MGHDK and CDR2 SYGVNS. For the CDR3, the DNA is TGTGCCAGCAGCACAGGGGAGGGCAACGAGCAGTACTTC. Its translation is CASSTGEGNEQYF.

The V call is TRBV28, the J call TRBJ2-7, with TRBD1 matching over 9 bases. CDR1 MDHEN and CDR2 SYDVKM come from the germline V gene. This CDR3 is 16 amino acids long. Trimming at V came to 6 bases and at J to 4 bases, leaving 13 bases not matched to a gene. Written as DNA, the CDR3 is TGTGCCAGCAGCCACCTTCCGGGACAGGGTAGTTACGAGCAGTACTTC. Amino acids: CASSHLPGQGSYEQYF.

This clone was observed a handful of times. At the DNA level, this CDR3 is encoded by other sequences in the same sample as well. The chain uses TRBV18 and TRBJ1-1; D remains unclear. From germline, CDR1 is KGHSH and CDR2 LQKENI. The CDR3 spans 12 residues. The germline V and J ends were trimmed by 3 bases and 1 base, with 3 bases remaining between them. For the CDR3, the DNA is TGTGCCAGCTCACCGACGAACACTGAAGCTTTCTTT. Translated, it gives CASSPTNTEAFF.

The V call is TRBV7-9, the J call TRBJ2-1, with D perhaps being TRBD1 or TRBD2 (5 bases each). V dropped 7 bases and J dropped 5 bases, with 15 bases sitting between them. Germline-derived CDR1 and CDR2 are SEHNR and FQNEAQ (reference sequence). CDR3 length: 14 amino acids. The CDR3 sequence is CASKTGTRDNEQFF. CDR3 sequence (DNA): TGTGCCAGCAAGACCGGGACCAGGGACAATGAGCAGTTCTTC.

The V and J genes are TRBV15 and TRBJ2-2, with D uncertain. From germline, CDR1 is LNHNV and CDR2 YYDKDF (reference sequence). The CDR3 has 14 residues. V was shortened by 4 bases and J by 5 bases, with 11 bases between the two germline ends. DNA for the CDR3: TGTGCCACCAGCACGGGTGCTTGGACCGGGGAGCTGTTTTTT. Amino acid sequence: CATSTGAWTGELFF.

This chain links TRBV4-1 with TRBJ1-3; 7 nucleotides align to TRBD1. Per germline, CDR1 MGHRA and CDR2 YSYEKL. The CDR3 has 15 residues. J lost 4 bases, V lost 3 bases, and 6 bases had no gene match. CDR3 bases: TGCGCCAGCAGCCAGGCGGGGGGACAGGGAAACACCATATATTTT. This encodes CASSQAGGQGNTIYF.

The rearrangement links TRBV11-2 to TRBJ2-3, with a weak D call TRBD1 (6 bases). Germline V gene data show CDR1 as SGHAT and CDR2 as FQNNGV. The germline V and J ends were trimmed by 1 base and 6 bases, with 17 bases remaining between them. The CDR3 covers 16 residues. In DNA, the CDR3 is TGTGCCAGCAGCTTAGCTCAGGGGAGTGGGGGTGATACGCAGTATTTT. Translating it yields CASSLAQGSGGDTQYF.

The chain links TRBV7-9 to TRBJ2-5; TRBD1 matches 7 bases. The J call may be incorrect, as the DNA end agrees better with TRBJ2-7. The germline CDR1 and CDR2 sequences are SEHNR and FQNEAQ (reference sequence). The CDR3 contains 13 residues. CDR3 sequence: CASSPTGLYEQYF. The CDR3 DNA is TGTGCCAGCAGCCCGACAGGGCTTTACGAGCAGTACTTC.

Concerning this clone: This CDR3 is also generated by other DNA sequences in the sample. This chain connects TRBV11-3 to TRBJ2-7, with 12 bases lining up with TRBD2. V shed 1 base, J shed 6 bases, and the junction held 1 base outside the gene matches. Looked up from germline, CDR1 is SGHNT and CDR2 is YENEEA. The CDR3 covers 14 residues. The CDR3 DNA follows: TGTGCCAGCAGCTTAGCTAGCGGGAGGGGCGAGCAGTACTTC. This sequence encodes CASSLASGRGEQYF.

The V call is TRBV5-1, the J call TRBJ2-1; D uncertain. The ends were cut back, 2 bases at V and 8 bases at J, with 11 bases in the middle. From germline, CDR1 is SGHRS and CDR2 YFSETQ. The CDR3 runs 13 residues. Here the CDR3 reads CASSLALLDEQFF. As DNA, the CDR3 is TGCGCCAGCAGCTTAGCCCTATTAGATGAGCAGTTCTTC.

This clone was recorded only once. The J gene is TRBJ2-7, the V gene TRBV6-5; a weak D match, TRBD2 (5 bases). V lost 6 bases and J lost 5, with 14 bases in between. Germline loops: CDR1 MNHEY, CDR2 SVGAGI. The CDR3 sequence is 13 residues long. CDR3 sequence (DNA): TGTGCCAGCAGGCCGGGGAAGAGCAACGAGCAGTACTTC. This codes for CASRPGKSNEQYF.

The chain is built from TRBV2 and TRBJ2-3, with 14 bases identical to TRBD2. Germline loops: CDR1 SNHLY, CDR2 FYNNEI. V lost 6 bases, J lost 4 bases, and 3 bases stayed unmatched. There are 15 residues in the CDR3. The CDR3, as DNA: TGTGCCAGCAGGGAGACTAGCGGGAGGGCAGATACGCAGTATTTT. This sequence encodes CASRETSGRADTQYF.

This rearrangement joins TRBV6-5 to TRBJ2-5, with 10 bases fitting TRBD1. The germline gives CDR1 MNHEY, CDR2 SVGAGI. After removal of 10 bases from V and 4 bases from J, the junction contained 6 bases not matched to a gene. The CDR3 totals 13 residues. The CDR3 DNA follows: TGTGCCACCAAAGGACAGGGGGTAGAGACCCAGTACTTC. It is translated as CATKGQGVETQYF.

V gene TRBV2 combines with J gene TRBJ2-7; no firm D call. Germline lookup yields CDR1 SNHLY and CDR2 FYNNEI. The CDR3 loop spans 12 amino acids. Trimming removed 10 bases from V and 0 bases from J, with 10 bases in between. Here the CDR3 DNA reads TGTGCCACCAGACTGAGCTCCTACGAGCAGTACTTC. Its translation is CATRLSSYEQYF.

The rearrangement links TRBV7-9 to TRBJ2-3; 10 nucleotides match TRBD2. The CDR3 runs to 16 residues. Unmatched junction bases numbered 3, after V lost 2 bases and J lost 1 base. Per the germline V gene, CDR1 is SEHNR and CDR2 is FQNEAQ (reference sequence). This CDR3 reads CASSLTLAGGTDTQYF. Here the CDR3 DNA reads TGTGCCAGCAGCTTAACCCTAGCGGGAGGCACAGATACGCAGTATTTT.

This clone was observed a single time. This chain links TRBV7-9 with TRBJ2-7; tentative D call: TRBD2 (5 bases). The CDR3 spans 11 residues. V was cut by 7 bases and J by 1 base, with 5 bases left in between. The germline gives CDR1 SEHNR, CDR2 FQNEAQ (reference sequence). For the CDR3, the DNA is TGTGCCAGCACGGGATCCTACGAGCAGTACTTC. Its protein product is CASTGSYEQYF.

A word on this clone: This sample includes further DNA sequences coding for the same CDR3. This sequence joins TRBV6-1 and TRBJ2-7, with a tentative D call TRBD2 (5 bases). This CDR3 has 13 amino acids. The V gene lost 7 bases and the J gene lost 0 bases, with 10 bases spanning the gap. Germline loops: CDR1 MNHNS, CDR2 SASEGT. The CDR3 DNA sequence: TGTGCCAGCATAAGCGGCAGCTCCTACGAGCAGTACTTC. As protein: CASISGSSYEQYF.